This T cell receptor beta chain was identified during a study of T cells in Graves' hyperthyroidism and ophthalmopathy. This clonotype was detected ten times or more. Germline V gene sequence: CDR1 KGHSH, CDR2 LQKENI. The V gene end was trimmed by 6 bases and the J gene end by 5 bases; junction bases not matched to a gene: 10. The CDR3 runs 15 residues. From RNA transcripts, TCR beta CDR3 regions were amplified. HTBI primers were the set used in a first-round RT-PCR of the TCR CDR3. TCRdb passed the multiplex PCR reads through MiXCR, listing each CDR3 protein once. The sample holds 340,000 or so distinct CDR3 sequences, roughly 18% seen once.

This rearrangement joins TRBV18 to TRBJ2-5; 9 bases agree with TRBD2. Source material: blood. The source is a woman aged 50 to 60 with Graves' hyperthyroidism. In DNA form, the CDR3 reads TGTGCCAGCTCCCTGCGAGGACTAGCGTATGAGACCCAGTACTTC. Its translation: CASSLRGLAYETQYF.